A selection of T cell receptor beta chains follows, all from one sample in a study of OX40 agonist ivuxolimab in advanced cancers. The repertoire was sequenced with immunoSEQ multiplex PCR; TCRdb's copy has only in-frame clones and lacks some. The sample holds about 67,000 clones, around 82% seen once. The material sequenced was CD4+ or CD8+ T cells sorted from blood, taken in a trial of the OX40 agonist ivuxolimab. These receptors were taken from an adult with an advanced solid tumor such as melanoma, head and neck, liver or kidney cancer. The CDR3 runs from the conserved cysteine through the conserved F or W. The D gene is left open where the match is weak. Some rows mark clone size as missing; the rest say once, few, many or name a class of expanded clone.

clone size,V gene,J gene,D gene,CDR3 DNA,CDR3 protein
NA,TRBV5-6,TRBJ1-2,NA,TGTGCCAGCAGCGAGGGGGGGACTTATGGCTACACCTTC,CASSEGGTYGYTF
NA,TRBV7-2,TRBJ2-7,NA,TGTGCCAGCAGCTTAACGGTGGGCGAGCAGTACTTC,CASSLTVGEQYF
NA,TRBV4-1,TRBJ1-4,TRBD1,TGCGCCAGCAGCCAAGACCCCGGGACAGGGCTCGAAAAACTGTTTTTT,CASSQDPGTGLEKLFF
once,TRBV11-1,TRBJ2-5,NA,TGTGCCAGCAGCAAGGGCCTCAGAGAGACCCAGTACTTC,CASSKGLRETQYF
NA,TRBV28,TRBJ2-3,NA,TGTGCCAGCAGTTTATTCGGGACCGCCGCTGGGGATACGCAGTATTTT,CASSLFGTAAGDTQYF
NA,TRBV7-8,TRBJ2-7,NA,TGTGCCAGCAGCTTAGAAGATTGGGGCTACGAGCAGTACTTC,CASSLEDWGYEQYF
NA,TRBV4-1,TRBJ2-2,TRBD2,TGCGCCAGCAGCCTTCGGACTAGCGGGGGGGCCGGGGACACCGGGGAGCTGTTTTTT,CASSLRTSGGAGDTGELFF
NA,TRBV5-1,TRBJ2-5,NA,TGCGCCAGCAGCTTTCAAGAGACCCAGTACTTC,CASSFQETQYF
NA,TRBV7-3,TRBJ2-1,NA,TGTGCCAGCAGCTCACCCGGGTACAATGAGCAGTTCTTC,CASSSPGYNEQFF
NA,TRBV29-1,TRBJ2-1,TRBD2,TGCAGCGTTGGGGACCTAGCGGGGGGCTACAATGAGCAGTTCTTC,CSVGDLAGGYNEQFF